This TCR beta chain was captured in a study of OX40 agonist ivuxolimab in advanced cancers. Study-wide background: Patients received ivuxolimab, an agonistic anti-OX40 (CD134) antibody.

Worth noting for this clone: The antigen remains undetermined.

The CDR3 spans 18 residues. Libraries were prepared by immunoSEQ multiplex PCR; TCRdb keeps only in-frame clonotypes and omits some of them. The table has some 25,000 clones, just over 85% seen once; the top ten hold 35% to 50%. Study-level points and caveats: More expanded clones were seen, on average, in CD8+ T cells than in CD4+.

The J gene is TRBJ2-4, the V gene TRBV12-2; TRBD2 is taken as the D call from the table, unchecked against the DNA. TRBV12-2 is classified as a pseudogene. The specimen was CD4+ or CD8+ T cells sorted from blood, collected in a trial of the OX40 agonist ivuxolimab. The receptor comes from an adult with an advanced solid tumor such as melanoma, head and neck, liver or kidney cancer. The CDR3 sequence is CASRLGNRDYLRKNIQYF. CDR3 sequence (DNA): TGTGCAAGTCGCTTAGGGAACCGGGACTACCTCCGAAAAAACATTCAGTACTTC.